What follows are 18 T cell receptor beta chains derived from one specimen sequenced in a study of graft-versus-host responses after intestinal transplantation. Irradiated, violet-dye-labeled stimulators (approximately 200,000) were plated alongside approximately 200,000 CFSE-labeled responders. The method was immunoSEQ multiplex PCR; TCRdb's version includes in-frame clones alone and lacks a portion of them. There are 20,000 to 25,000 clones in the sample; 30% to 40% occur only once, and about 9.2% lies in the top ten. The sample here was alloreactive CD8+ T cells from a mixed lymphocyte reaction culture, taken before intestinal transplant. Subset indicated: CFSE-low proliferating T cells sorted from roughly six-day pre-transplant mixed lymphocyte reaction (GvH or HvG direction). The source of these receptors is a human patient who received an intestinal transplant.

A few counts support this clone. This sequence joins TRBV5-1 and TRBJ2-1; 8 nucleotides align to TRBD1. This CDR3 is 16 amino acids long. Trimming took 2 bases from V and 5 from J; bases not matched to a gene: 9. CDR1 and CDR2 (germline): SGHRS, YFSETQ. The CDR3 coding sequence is TGCGCCAGCAGCTTCGGACCGGTGACAGGGGACAATGAGCAGTTCTTC. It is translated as CASSFGPVTGDNEQFF.

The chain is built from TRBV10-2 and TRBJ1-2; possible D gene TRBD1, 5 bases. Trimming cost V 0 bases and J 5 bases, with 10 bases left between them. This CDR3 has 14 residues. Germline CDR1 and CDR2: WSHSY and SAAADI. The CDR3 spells CASSESTVNYGYTF. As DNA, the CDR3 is TGCGCCAGCAGTGAGTCGACAGTTAATTATGGCTACACCTTC.

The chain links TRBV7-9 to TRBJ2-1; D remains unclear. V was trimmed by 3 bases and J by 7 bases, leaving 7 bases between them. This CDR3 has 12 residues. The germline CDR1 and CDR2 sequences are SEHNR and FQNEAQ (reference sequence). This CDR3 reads CASSFGRNEQFF. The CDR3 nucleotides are TGTGCCAGCAGCTTTGGCAGGAATGAGCAGTTCTTC.

As DNA, the CDR3 is TGTGCCAGCAGCTCCCCAGGCGAGGGACTAGCGGGCTCCTACGAGCAGTACTTC. Amino acid sequence: CASSSPGEGLAGSYEQYF. The chain has TRBV11-3 and TRBJ2-7; 12 bases line up with TRBD2. The CDR3 is made up of 18 amino acids. Per the germline V gene, CDR1 is SGHNT and CDR2 is YENEEA. The V and J ends lost 4 bases and 0 bases, in that order; junction bases with no gene match: 10.

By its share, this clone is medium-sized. Here the CDR3 reads CASSGTNYEQYF. CDR3 nucleotide sequence: TGTGCCAGCAGCGGGACAAACTACGAGCAGTACTTC. The gene calls are TRBV7-2 and TRBJ2-7; TRBD1 might be the D (6 bases). Germline V gene lookup returns CDR1 SGHTA and CDR2 FQGNSA. The CDR3 loop spans 12 amino acids. V gave up 5 bases and J gave up 3 bases, with 8 bases separating them. The full variable domain, its missing parts supplied by reference TRBV7-2 and TRBJ2-7, is GAGVSQSPSNKVTEKGKDVELRCDPISGHTALYWYRQSLGQGLEFLIYFQGNSAPDKSGLPSDRFSAERTGGSVSTLTIQRTQQEDSAVYLCASSGTNYEQYFGPGTRLTVT.

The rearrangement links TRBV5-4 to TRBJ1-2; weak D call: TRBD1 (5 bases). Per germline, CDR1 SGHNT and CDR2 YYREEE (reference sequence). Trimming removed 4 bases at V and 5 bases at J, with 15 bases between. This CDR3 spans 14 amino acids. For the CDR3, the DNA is TGTGCCAGCAGCCCGGGACCGCCTGTTTATGGCTACACCTTC. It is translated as CASSPGPPVYGYTF.

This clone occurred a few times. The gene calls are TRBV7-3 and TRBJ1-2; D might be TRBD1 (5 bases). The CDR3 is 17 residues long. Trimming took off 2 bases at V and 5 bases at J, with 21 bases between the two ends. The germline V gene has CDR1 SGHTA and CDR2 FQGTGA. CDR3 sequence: CASSLASRIGAEYGYTF. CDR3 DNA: TGTGCCAGCAGCTTAGCCTCTCGTATCGGGGCGGAGTATGGCTACACCTTC.

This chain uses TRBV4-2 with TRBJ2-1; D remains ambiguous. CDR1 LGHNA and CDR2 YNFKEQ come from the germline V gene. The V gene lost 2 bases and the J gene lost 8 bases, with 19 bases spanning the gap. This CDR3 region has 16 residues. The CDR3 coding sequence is TGTGCCAGCAGCCAATTCACTCACTCCCTTACGTATGAGCAGTTCTTC. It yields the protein CASSQFTHSLTYEQFF.

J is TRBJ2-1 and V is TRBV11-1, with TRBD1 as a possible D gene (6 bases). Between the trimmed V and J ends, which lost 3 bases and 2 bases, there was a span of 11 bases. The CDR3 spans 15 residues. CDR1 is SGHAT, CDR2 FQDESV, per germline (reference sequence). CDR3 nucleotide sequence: TGTGCCAGCAGCTTGGGGGCACCCCCCTACAATGAGCAGTTCTTC. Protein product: CASSLGAPPYNEQFF. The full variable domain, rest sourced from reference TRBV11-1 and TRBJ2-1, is EAEVAQSPRYKITEKSQAVAFWCDPISGHATLYWYRQILGQGPELLVQFQDESVVDDSQLPKDRFSAERLKGVDSTLKIQPAELGDSAMYLCASSLGAPPYNEQFFGPGTRLTVL.

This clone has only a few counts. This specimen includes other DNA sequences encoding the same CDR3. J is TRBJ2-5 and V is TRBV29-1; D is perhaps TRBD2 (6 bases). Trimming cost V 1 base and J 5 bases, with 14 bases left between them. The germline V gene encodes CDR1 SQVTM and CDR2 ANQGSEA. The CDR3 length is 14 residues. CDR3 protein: CSVEGFSGGETQYF. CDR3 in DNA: TGCAGCGTTGAAGGGTTTAGCGGTGGGGAGACCCAGTACTTC.

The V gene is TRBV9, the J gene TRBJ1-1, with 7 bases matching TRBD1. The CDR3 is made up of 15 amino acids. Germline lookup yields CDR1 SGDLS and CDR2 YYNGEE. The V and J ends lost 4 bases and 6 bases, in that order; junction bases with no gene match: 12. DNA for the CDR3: TGTGCCAGCAGCCCTGACAGGGCGGGAGTGCCTGAAGCTTTCTTT. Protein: CASSPDRAGVPEAFF.

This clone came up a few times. The CDR3 sequence: CASSQSTGGFYEQYF. The CDR3 DNA is TGTGCCAGCAGCCAGTCGACAGGGGGGTTCTACGAGCAGTACTTC. The V call is TRBV6-6, the J call TRBJ2-7, with 9 bases lining up with TRBD1. V trimming: 6 bases; J trimming: 3 bases; junction bases outside the gene matches: 9. This CDR3 region has 15 residues. CDR1 MNHNY and CDR2 SVGAGI come from the germline V gene (reference sequence).

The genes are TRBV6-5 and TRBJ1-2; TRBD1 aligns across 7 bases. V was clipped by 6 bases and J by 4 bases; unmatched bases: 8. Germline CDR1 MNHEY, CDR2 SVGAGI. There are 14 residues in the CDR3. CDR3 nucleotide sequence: TGTGCCAGCAGCCTAGGGGGCTTACTCTATGGCTACACCTTC. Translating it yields CASSLGGLLYGYTF.

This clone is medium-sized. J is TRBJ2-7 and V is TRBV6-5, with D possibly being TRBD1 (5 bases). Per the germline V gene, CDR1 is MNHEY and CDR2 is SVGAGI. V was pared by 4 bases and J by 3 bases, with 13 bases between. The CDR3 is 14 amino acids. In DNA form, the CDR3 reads TGTGCCAGCAGTTTTGACAGCGCTCTCTACGAGCAGTACTTC. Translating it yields CASSFDSALYEQYF.

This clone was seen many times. CDR3 in amino acids: CASSLEAWYGYTF. The CDR3 DNA reads TGTGCCAGCAGCTTAGAGGCGTGGTATGGCTACACCTTC. The chain couples TRBV7-6 to TRBJ1-2, with D unresolved. V was cut by 1 base and J by 5 bases, with 8 bases left in between. Germline V gene lookup returns CDR1 SGHVS and CDR2 FNYEAQ. The CDR3 loop spans 13 amino acids.

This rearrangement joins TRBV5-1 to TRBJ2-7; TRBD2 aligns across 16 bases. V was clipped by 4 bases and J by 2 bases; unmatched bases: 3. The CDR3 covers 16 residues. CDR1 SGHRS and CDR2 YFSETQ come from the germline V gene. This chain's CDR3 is CASSPGLAGGAYEQYF. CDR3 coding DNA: TGCGCCAGCAGCCCGGGACTAGCGGGAGGGGCCTACGAGCAGTACTTC.

CDR3 amino acids: CASSQSGGSQETQYF. The CDR3 DNA sequence: TGTGCCAGCAGCCAATCTGGGGGCAGTCAAGAGACCCAGTACTTC. The rearrangement joins TRBV13 to TRBJ2-5; tentatively, D is TRBD1 (6 bases). The CDR3 length is 15 residues. Deletions cut 5 bases from V and 2 bases from J, with 15 bases between. In germline, CDR1 is PRHDT, CDR2 FYEKMQ (reference sequence).

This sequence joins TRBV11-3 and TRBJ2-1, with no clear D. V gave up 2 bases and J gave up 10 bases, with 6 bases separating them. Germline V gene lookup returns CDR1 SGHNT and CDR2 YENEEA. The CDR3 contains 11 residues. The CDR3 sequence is CASSLSGEQFF. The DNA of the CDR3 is TGTGCCAGCAGCTTATCGGGCGAGCAGTTCTTC. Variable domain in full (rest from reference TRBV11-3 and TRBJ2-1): EAGVVQSPRYKIIEKKQPVAFWCNPISGHNTLYWYLQNLGQGPELLIRYENEEAVDDSQLPKDRFSAERLKGVDSTLKIQPAELGDSAVYLCASSLSGEQFFGPGTRLTVL.